This entry describes one T cell receptor (beta chain). The target antigen is unknown. The TCR beta profiling, which covered VDJ combination and CDR3 sequence, was carried out using genomic DNA as the template. One entry per CDR3 protein, called by TCRdb with MiXCR from the reads. Of about 170,000 distinct CDR3 sequences listed, 55% to 80% are singletons. These data are taken from a study of CD8+CD57+ T cells in acquired aplastic anemia. Study-wide background: DNA per sorted CD4+ or CD8+ sample ranged roughly 0.17 to 27.4 ug, averaging about 3 ug. Healthy donors averaged about 9.8 million reads for CD4+ cells.

The CDR3 is 12 amino acids. Trimming took off 6 bases at V and 4 bases at J, with 10 bases between the two ends. General study points: Patients and controls had CD8+ Simpson's diversity values that were not significantly distinct. Overlapping CD8+ CDR3 repertoires of patients and controls contained some 30 shared sequences.

This chain connects TRBV12-3 or TRBV12-4 to TRBJ2-7; no clear D gene. The specimen was sorted CD4+, CD8+, or CD8+CD57+ T cells (not recorded which) from PBMCs. The TCR was taken from a human donor in good health. CDR3 in amino acids: CASSPRVYEQYF. The CDR3 coding sequence is TGTGCCAGCAGCCCTCGGGTGTACGAGCAGTACTTC.